This TCR beta chain was recorded in a study of CD8 T cells in ankylosing spondylitis. TCRdb re-derived calls from the 5' RACE reads in MiXCR, one entry per CDR3 protein. The repertoire includes about 39,000 distinct CDR3 sequences, 10% of them detected once, and roughly a sixth sits in the top ten. This clonotype came up many times. The junction had 10 bases not matched to a gene; V was cut back by 3 bases and J by 4 bases. This CDR3 comprises 17 residues. The germline V gene encodes CDR1 SEHNR and CDR2 FQNEAQ (reference sequence). The clonotype originates from a male donor with ankylosing spondylitis or in good health (not recorded which). Sequenced sample: blood, either unsorted or a sorted T cell fraction (not recorded which). The chain combines TRBV7-9 with TRBJ2-2; 8 bases line up with TRBD2. The CDR3 nucleotides read TGTGCCAGCAGCTTCTTACCGGGACTAGGTCGCACCGGGGAGCTGTTTTTT. This sequence encodes CASSFLPGLGRTGELFF.